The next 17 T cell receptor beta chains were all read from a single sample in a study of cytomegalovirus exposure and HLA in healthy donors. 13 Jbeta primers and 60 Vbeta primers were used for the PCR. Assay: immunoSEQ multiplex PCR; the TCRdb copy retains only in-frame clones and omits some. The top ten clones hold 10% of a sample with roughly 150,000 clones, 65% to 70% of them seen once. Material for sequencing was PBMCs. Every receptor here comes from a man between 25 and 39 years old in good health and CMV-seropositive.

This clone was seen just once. CDR3 DNA sequence: TGCGCCAGCAGCTTGTTCCGGGACTTATATCATGAGCAGTTCTTC. It translates to CASSLFRDLYHEQFF. V is TRBV5-1 and J is TRBJ2-1; the D gene is possibly TRBD2 (6 bases). Germline loops: CDR1 SGHRS, CDR2 YFSETQ. The CDR3 is 15 amino acids. V was shortened by 1 base and J by 8 bases, with 16 bases between the two germline ends. The full variable domain, its missing parts supplied by reference TRBV5-1 and TRBJ2-1, is KAGVTQTPRYLIKTRGQQVTLSCSPISGHRSVSWYQQTPGQGLQFLFEYFSETQRNKGNFPGRFSGRQFSNSRSEMNVSTLELGDSALYLCASSLFRDLYHEQFFGPGTRLTVL.

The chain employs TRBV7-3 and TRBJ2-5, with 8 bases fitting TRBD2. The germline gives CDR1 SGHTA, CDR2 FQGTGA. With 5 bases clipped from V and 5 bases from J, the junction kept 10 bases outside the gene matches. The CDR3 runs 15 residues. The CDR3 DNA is TGTGCCAGCAGCCCCCAGGGACTAGTTACCGAGACCCAGTACTTC. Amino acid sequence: CASSPQGLVTETQYF.

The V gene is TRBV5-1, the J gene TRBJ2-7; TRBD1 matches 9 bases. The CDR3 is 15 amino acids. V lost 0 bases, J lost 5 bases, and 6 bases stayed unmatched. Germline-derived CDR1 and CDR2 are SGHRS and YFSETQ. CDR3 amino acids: CASSLVGQGFHEQYF. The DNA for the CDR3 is TGCGCCAGCAGCTTGGTAGGACAGGGGTTCCACGAGCAGTACTTC.

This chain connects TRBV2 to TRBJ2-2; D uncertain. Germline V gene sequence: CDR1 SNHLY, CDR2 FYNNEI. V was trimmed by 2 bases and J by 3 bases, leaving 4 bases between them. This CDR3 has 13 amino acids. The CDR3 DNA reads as TGTGCCAGCAGTGAACAGTACACCGGGGAGCTGTTTTTT. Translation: CASSEQYTGELFF.

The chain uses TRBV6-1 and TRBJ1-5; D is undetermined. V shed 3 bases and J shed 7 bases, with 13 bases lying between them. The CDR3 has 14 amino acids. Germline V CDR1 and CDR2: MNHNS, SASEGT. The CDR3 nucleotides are TGTGCCAGCAGTGATGCGCTCCCCTCCCAGCCCCAGCATTTT. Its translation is CASSDALPSQPQHF.

CDR3 loop: CASSEGINSNQPQHF. In nucleotides, the CDR3 is TGTGCCAGCAGCGAGGGGATCAATAGCAATCAGCCCCAGCATTTT. This chain uses TRBV9 with TRBJ1-5; D is perhaps TRBD1 (5 bases). Germline V gene sequence: CDR1 SGDLS, CDR2 YYNGEE. The CDR3 is made up of 15 amino acids. V was clipped by 3 bases and J by 0 bases, with 10 bases between them.

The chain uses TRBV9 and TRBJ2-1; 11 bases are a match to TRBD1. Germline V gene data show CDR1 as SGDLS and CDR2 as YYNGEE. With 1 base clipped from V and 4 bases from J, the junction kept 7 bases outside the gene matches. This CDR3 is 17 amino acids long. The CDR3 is CASSVTGQGAGYNEQFF. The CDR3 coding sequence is TGTGCCAGCAGCGTAACCGGACAGGGGGCTGGTTACAATGAGCAGTTCTTC.

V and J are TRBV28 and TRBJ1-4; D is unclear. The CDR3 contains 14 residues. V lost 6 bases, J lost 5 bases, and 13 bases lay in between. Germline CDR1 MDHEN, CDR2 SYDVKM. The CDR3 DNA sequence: TGTGCCAGCAGCGTACCAGTTTGGAATGAAAAACTGTTTTTT. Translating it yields CASSVPVWNEKLFF.

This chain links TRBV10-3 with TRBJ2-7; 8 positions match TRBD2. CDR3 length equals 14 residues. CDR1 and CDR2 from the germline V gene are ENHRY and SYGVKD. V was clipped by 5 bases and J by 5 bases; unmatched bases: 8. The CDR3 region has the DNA TGTGCCATCAGTCGGGAGGGAAGAGGCGACGAGCAGTACTTC. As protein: CAISREGRGDEQYF.

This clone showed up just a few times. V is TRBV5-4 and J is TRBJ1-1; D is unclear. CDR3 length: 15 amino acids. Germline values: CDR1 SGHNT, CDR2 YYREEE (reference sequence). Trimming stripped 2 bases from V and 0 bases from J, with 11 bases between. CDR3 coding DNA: TGTGCCAGCAGCTTAGGAGGGTTTATGAACACTGAAGCTTTCTTT. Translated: CASSLGGFMNTEAFF. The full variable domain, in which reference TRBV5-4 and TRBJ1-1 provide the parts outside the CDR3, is ETGVTQSPTHLIKTRGQQVTLRCSSQSGHNTVSWYQQALGQGPQFIFQYYREEENGRGNFPPRFSGLQFPNYSSELNVNALELDDSALYLCASSLGGFMNTEAFFGQGTRLTVV.

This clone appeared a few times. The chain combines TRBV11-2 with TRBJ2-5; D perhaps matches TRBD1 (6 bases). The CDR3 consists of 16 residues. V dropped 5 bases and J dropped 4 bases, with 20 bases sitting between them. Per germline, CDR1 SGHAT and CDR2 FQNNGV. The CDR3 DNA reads TGTGCCAGCAGCGGGGGCCCAGGGGCAGTGGGAGAGACCCAGTACTTC. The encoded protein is CASSGGPGAVGETQYF. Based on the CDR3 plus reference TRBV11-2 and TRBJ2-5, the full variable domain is EAGVAQSPRYKIIEKRQSVAFWCNPISGHATLYWYQQILGQGPKLLIQFQNNGVVDDSQLPKDRFSAERLKGVDSTLKIQPAKLEDSAVYLCASSGGPGAVGETQYFGPGTRLLVL.

The CDR3 nucleotides are TGCAGTGCTATTCAGGTTGAAGCTTTCTTT. As protein: CSAIQVEAFF. V gene TRBV20-1 combines with J gene TRBJ1-1; D not resolved. CDR3 length: 10 residues. Germline V gene lookup returns CDR1 DFQATT and CDR2 SNEGSKA (reference sequence). V lost 4 bases to trimming and J lost 7 bases, with 7 bases between them.

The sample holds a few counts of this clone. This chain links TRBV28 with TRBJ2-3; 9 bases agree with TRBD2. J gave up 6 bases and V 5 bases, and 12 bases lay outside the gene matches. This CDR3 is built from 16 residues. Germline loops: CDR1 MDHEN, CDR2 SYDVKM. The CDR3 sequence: CASSTPGLAFLDTQYF. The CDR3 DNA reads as TGTGCCAGCAGTACTCCGGGACTAGCTTTTTTGGATACGCAGTATTTT.

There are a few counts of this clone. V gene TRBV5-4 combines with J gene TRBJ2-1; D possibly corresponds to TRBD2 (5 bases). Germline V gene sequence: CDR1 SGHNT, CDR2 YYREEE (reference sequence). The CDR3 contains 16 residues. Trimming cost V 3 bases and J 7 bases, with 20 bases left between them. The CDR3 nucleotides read TGTGCCAGCAGCTCGATTCAAAGCGGAGCGCAGAATGAGCAGTTCTTC. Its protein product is CASSSIQSGAQNEQFF. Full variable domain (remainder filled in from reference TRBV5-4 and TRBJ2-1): ETGVTQSPTHLIKTRGQQVTLRCSSQSGHNTVSWYQQALGQGPQFIFQYYREEENGRGNFPPRFSGLQFPNYSSELNVNALELDDSALYLCASSSIQSGAQNEQFFGPGTRLTVL.

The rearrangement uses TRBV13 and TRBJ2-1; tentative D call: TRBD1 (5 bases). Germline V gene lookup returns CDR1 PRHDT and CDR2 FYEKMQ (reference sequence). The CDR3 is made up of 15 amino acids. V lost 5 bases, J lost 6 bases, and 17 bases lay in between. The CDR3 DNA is TGTGCCAGCAGCGTCCCGGAGTTAAGGGGCAATGAGCAGTTCTTC. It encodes CASSVPELRGNEQFF.

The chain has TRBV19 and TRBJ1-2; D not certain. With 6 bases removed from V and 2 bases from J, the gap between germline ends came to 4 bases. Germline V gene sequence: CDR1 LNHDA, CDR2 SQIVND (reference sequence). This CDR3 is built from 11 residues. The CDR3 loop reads CASRLNYGYTF. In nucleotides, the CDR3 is TGTGCCAGTAGGCTAAACTATGGCTACACCTTC.

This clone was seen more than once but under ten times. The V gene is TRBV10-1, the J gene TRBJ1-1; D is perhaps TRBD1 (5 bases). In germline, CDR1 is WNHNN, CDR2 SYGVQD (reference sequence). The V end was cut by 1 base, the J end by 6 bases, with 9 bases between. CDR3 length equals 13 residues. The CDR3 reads CASSEWGGSEAFF. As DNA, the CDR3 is TGCGCCAGCAGTGAGTGGGGGGGGTCTGAAGCTTTCTTT.